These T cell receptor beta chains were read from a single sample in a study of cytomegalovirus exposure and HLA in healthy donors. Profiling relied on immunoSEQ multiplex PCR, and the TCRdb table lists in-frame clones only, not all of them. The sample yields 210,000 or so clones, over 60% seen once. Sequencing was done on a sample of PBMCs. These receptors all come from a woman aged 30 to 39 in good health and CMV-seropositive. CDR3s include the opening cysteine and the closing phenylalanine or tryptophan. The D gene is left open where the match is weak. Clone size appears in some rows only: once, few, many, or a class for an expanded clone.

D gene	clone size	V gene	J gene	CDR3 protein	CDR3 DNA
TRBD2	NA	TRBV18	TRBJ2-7	CASSPAGGKQYF	TGTGCCAGCTCACCTGCGGGGGGGAAGCAGTACTTC
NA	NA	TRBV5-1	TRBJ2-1	CASSLAGQLAVLALVYNEQFF	TGCGCCAGCAGCTTGGCCGGACAGCTAGCGGTTCTGGCCCTTGTCTACAATGAGCAGTTCTTC
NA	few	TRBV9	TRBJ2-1	CASKRLETDEQFF	TGTGCCAGCAAGCGACTAGAAACGGATGAGCAGTTCTTC
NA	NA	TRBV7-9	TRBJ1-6	CASSSVHSPLHF	TGTGCCAGCAGCTCCGTTCATTCACCCCTCCACTTT
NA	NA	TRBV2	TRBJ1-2	CASRQGLIYGYTF	TGTGCCAGCAGGCAGGGTCTGATCTATGGCTACACCTTC
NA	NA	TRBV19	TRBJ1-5	CASSIAGDGSNQPQHF	TGTGCCAGTAGTATCGCAGGGGATGGGAGCAATCAGCCCCAGCATTTT
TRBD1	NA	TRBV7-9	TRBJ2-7	CASSSTGTGLYEQYF	TGTGCCAGCAGCTCAACCGGGACAGGGCTTTACGAGCAGTACTTC
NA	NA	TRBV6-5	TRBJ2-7	CASSYSMGGRTYEQYF	TGTGCCAGCAGTTACTCAATGGGGGGACGGACCTACGAGCAGTACTTC
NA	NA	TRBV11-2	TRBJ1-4	CASSSGGSTNEKLFF	TGTGCCAGCAGCTCTGGGGGCAGCACTAATGAAAAACTGTTTTTT
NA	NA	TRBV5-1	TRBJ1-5	CASSLGRIQPQHF	TGCGCCAGCAGCTTAGGCAGGATTCAGCCCCAGCATTTT
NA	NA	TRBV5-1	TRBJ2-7	CASSSQGPLEQYF	TGCGCCAGCAGCTCGCAGGGCCCTTTAGAGCAGTACTTC
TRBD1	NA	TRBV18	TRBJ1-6	CASSPLSGGNSPLHF	TGTGCCAGCTCACCATTATCAGGGGGTAATTCACCCCTCCACTTT
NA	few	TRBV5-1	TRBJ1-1	CASCPVGAGTEAFF	TGCGCCAGCTGTCCCGTGGGGGCAGGGACTGAAGCTTTCTTT
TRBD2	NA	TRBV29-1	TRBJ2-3	CSVRTSGGADTQYF	TGCAGCGTCCGGACTAGCGGGGGGGCAGATACGCAGTATTTT
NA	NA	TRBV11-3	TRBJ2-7	CASSLRTGYEQYF	TGTGCCAGCAGCTTAAGAACAGGGTACGAGCAGTACTTC
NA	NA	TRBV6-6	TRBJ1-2	CASRSRGIYGYTF	TGTGCCAGCAGGTCGAGGGGGATCTATGGCTACACCTTC
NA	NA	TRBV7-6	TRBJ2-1	CASGLGRHLEQFF	TGTGCCAGCGGGCTTGGGCGACATCTTGAGCAGTTCTTC
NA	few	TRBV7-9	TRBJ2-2	CASRGGATNTGELFF	TGTGCCAGCAGAGGCGGGGCGACGAACACCGGGGAGCTGTTTTTT
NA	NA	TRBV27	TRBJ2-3	CASSPQDRRGGDTQYF	TGTGCCAGCAGTCCCCAGGACAGGCGGGGCGGGGATACGCAGTATTTT
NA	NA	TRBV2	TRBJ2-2	CAGKKTSVSGVRGELFF	TGTGCCGGTAAGAAAACATCGGTCTCTGGAGTTCGCGGGGAGCTGTTTTTT
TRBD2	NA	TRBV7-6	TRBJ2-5	CASSWTSEETQYF	TGTGCCAGCAGCTGGACTAGTGAAGAGACCCAGTACTTC
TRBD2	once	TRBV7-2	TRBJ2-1	CASSLVSLAGGSEQFF	TGTGCCAGCAGCTTAGTTAGTCTAGCGGGAGGGAGTGAGCAGTTCTTC
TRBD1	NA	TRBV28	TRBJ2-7	CASSPPTGSPYEQYF	TGTGCCAGCAGTCCCCCGACAGGGAGCCCCTACGAGCAGTACTTC
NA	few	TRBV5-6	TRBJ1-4	CASSLILGDEKLFF	TGTGCCAGCAGCTTGATTCTGGGAGATGAAAAACTGTTTTTT
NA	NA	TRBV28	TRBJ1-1	CASSFPAGYGEAFF	TGTGCCAGCAGTTTTCCGGCAGGGTACGGGGAAGCTTTCTTT
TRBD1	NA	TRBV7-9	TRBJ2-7	CASSLPPQGQQYF	TGTGCCAGCAGCTTACCTCCACAGGGGCAGCAGTACTTC
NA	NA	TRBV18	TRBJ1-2	CASSTYRGDYGYTF	TGTGCCAGCTCAACTTACCGGGGAGACTATGGCTACACCTTC
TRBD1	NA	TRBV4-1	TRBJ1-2	CASSQDRGNYGYTF	TGCGCCAGCAGCCAGGACAGGGGTAACTATGGCTACACCTTC
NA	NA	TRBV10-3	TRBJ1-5	CAISEGADQPQHF	TGTGCCATCAGTGAGGGCGCGGATCAGCCCCAGCATTTT
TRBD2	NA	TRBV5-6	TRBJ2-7	CASSHSGVTYEQYF	TGTGCCAGCAGCCATAGCGGGGTTACCTACGAGCAGTACTTC
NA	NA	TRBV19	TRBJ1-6	CASSMAASSSPLHF	TGTGCCAGTAGTATGGCGGCTAGTAGCTCGCCCCTCCACTTT
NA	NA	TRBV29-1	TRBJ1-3	CSGGVDSGNTIYF	TGCAGCGGAGGCGTCGACTCTGGAAACACCATATATTTT
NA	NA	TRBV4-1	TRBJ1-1	CASSQDSAGQAFF	TGCGCCAGCAGCCAAGATTCCGCAGGGCAAGCTTTCTTT
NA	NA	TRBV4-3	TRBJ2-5	CASSQEGTSVLYF	TGCGCCAGCAGCCAAGAAGGGACTTCGGTCCTCTACTTC
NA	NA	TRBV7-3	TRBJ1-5	CAGGGGKNSNQPQHF	TGTGCCGGCGGCGGCGGGAAAAATAGCAATCAGCCCCAGCATTTT
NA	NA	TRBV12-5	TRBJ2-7	CASGLVVGGDYEQYF	TGTGCTAGTGGTTTGGTAGTTGGCGGGGACTACGAGCAGTACTTC
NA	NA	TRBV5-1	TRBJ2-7	CASSSTGTPSSYEQYF	TGCGCCAGCAGCTCAACAGGGACGCCTAGCTCCTACGAGCAGTACTTC
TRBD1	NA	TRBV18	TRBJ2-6	CASSPGQGAGANVLTF	TGTGCCAGCTCACCGGGACAGGGAGCTGGGGCCAACGTCCTGACTTTC
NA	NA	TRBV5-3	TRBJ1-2	CARSARGGYGYTF	TGTGCCAGAAGCGCAAGAGGGGGCTATGGCTACACCTTC
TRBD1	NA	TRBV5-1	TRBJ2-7	CASTPASGGSYEQYF	TGCGCCAGCACCCCGGCCTCAGGGGGCTCCTACGAGCAGTACTTC
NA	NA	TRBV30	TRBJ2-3	CAWSVHTSTDTQYF	TGTGCCTGGAGTGTACATACGAGCACAGATACGCAGTATTTT
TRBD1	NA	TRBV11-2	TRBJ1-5	CASSLSGTGNQPQHF	TGTGCCAGCAGCTTAAGTGGGACAGGGAATCAGCCCCAGCATTTT
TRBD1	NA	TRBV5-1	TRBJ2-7	CASRQGPEQYF	TGCGCCAGCAGACAGGGGCCCGAGCAGTACTTC
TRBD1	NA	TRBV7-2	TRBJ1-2	CASSQRTGEGYGYTF	TGTGCCAGCAGCCAACGGACAGGGGAGGGATATGGCTACACCTTC
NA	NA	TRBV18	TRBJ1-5	CASSPTGGDQPQHF	TGTGCCAGCTCACCAACAGGAGGGGATCAGCCCCAGCATTTT
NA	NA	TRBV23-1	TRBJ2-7	CASSPEDSILREQYF	TGCGCCAGCAGTCCTGAAGACAGCATCCTACGGGAGCAGTACTTC
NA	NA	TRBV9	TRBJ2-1	CASSVDAQGSYNEQFF	TGTGCCAGCAGCGTAGATGCACAGGGATCCTACAATGAGCAGTTCTTC
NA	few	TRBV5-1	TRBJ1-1	CASSLVGRGGTEAFF	TGCGCCAGCAGCTTGGTCGGTAGGGGGGGCACTGAAGCTTTCTTT
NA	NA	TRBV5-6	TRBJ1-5	CASSLLQVSNQPQHF	TGTGCCAGCAGCTTGTTGCAGGTTTCCAATCAGCCCCAGCATTTT
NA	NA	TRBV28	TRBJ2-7	CASSLSSLGTYEQYF	TGTGCCAGCAGTTTATCTAGCCTAGGGACCTACGAGCAGTACTTC
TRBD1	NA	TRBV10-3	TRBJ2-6	CAISESRTGITGANVLTF	TGTGCCATCAGTGAGTCGCGGACAGGGATCACTGGGGCCAACGTCCTGACTTTC